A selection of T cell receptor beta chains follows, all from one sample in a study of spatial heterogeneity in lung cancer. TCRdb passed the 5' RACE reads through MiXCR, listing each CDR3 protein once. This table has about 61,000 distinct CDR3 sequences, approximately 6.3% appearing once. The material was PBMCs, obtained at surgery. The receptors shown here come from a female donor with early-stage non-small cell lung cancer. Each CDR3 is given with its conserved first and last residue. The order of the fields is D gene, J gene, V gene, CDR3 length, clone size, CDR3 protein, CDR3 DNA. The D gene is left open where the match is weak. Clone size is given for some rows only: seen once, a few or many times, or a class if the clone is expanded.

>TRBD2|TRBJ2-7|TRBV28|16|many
CASSPGLAGAVYEQYF
TGTGCCAGCAGTCCTGGGCTAGCGGGAGCTGTCTACGAGCAGTACTTC
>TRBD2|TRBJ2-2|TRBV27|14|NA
CASRSGGSPGELFF
TGTGCCAGCAGGTCGGGAGGGAGCCCCGGGGAGCTGTTTTTT
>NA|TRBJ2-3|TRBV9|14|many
CASSVAQLTDTQYF
TGTGCCAGCAGCGTAGCACAGCTCACAGATACGCAGTATTTT
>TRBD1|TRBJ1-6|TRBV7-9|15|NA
CASSPWGQAYSPLHF
TGTGCCAGCAGCCCTTGGGGACAGGCGTATTCACCCCTCCACTTT
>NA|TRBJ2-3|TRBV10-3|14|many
CAINNRLSTDTQYF
TGTGCCATCAACAATAGACTTAGCACAGATACGCAGTATTTT
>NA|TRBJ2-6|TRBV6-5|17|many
CASSYRGTYSGANVLTF
TGTGCCAGCAGTTACAGGGGGACCTACTCTGGGGCCAACGTCCTGACTTTC
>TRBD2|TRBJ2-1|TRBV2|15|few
CASSKEGLAGDEQFF
TGTGCCAGCAGTAAAGAGGGACTAGCGGGAGATGAGCAGTTCTTC
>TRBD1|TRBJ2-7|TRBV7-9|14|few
CASSSGTVRFEQYF
TGTGCCAGCAGCTCGGGGACAGTGCGCTTCGAGCAGTACTTC
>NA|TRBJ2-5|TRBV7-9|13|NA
CASSHDIQETQYF
TGTGCCAGCAGCCACGACATACAAGAGACCCAGTACTTC
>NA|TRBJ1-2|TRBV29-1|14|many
CSATSGRQNYGYTF
TGCAGCGCCACCTCGGGACGCCAAAACTATGGCTACACCTTC
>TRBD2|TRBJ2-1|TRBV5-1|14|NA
CASSWAAGGNEQFF
TGCGCCAGCAGCTGGGCGGCGGGAGGAAATGAGCAGTTCTTC
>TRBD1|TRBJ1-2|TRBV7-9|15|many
CASSLRTGVGYGYTF
TGTGCCAGCAGCTTAAGGACAGGGGTCGGCTATGGCTACACCTTC
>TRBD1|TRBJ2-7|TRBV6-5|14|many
CASSERRGRDEQYF
TGTGCCAGCAGTGAGCGAAGGGGGCGCGACGAGCAGTACTTC
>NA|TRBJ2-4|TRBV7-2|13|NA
CASSFVQNEGQYF
TGTGCCAGCAGCTTTGTACAGAATGAAGGACAGTACTTC
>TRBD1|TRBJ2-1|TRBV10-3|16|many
CAISESNRDRENEQFF
TGTGCCATCAGTGAGTCAAACCGGGACAGGGAGAATGAGCAGTTCTTC
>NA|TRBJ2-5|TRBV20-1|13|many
CSAAGQIKETQYF
TGCAGTGCTGCGGGACAGATCAAAGAGACCCAGTACTTC
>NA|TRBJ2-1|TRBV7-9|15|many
CASSLLGVGYNEQFF
TGTGCCAGCAGCTTATTGGGGGTCGGTTACAATGAGCAGTTCTTC
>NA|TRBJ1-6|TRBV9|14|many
CASSVGSLNSPLHF
TGTGCCAGCAGCGTAGGGTCCTTGAATTCACCCCTCCACTTT
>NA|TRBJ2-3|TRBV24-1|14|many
CATSDLDSTDTQYF
TGTGCCACCAGTGATTTAGACTCCACAGATACGCAGTATTTT
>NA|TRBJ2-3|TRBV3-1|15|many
CASSLLLVAPDTQYF
TGTGCCAGCAGCCTTCTATTGGTCGCACCGGATACGCAGTATTTT
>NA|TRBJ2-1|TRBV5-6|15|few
CASSFGRGLYNEQFF
TGTGCCAGCAGCTTCGGCAGGGGATTGTACAATGAGCAGTTCTTC
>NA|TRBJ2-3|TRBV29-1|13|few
CSAGVGGSDTQYF
TGCAGCGCAGGGGTGGGTGGCTCAGATACGCAGTATTTT
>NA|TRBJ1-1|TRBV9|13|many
CASSPTVDTEAFF
TGTGCCAGCAGCCCCACAGTTGACACTGAAGCTTTCTTT
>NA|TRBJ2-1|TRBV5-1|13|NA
CASRGVPSYEQFF
TGCGCCAGCAGAGGGGTACCAAGCTATGAGCAGTTCTTC
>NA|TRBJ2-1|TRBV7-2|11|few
CAVGAYNEQFF
TGTGCAGTTGGGGCTTACAATGAGCAGTTCTTC
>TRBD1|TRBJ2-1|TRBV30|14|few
CAWSTGQGLNEQFF
TGTGCCTGGAGTACGGGACAGGGGTTGAATGAGCAGTTCTTC